These 21 T cell receptor beta chains were sequenced from one sample in a study of blood T cell repertoires in COVID-19. Measured with immunoSEQ multiplex PCR; TCRdb has only the in-frame clones, and not every one. This table holds 250,000 to 350,000 clones, 65% to 85% found once. Material: peripheral blood. Every receptor here comes from a human donor with COVID-19, enrolled during active disease. The donor label of this sample is uncertain.

In this sample, this clone turned up a few times. Other DNA sequences of this sample code for an identical CDR3. CDR3 sequence (DNA): TGCGCCAGCAGCTTGTCGGGCGGGCTCCCCGATACGCAGTATTTT. Translating it yields CASSLSGGLPDTQYF. The genes are TRBV5-1 and TRBJ2-3, with D possibly being TRBD2 (5 bases). Trimming left V 1 base short and J 6 bases short, with 15 bases between. In germline, CDR1 is SGHRS, CDR2 YFSETQ. The CDR3 loop spans 15 amino acids.

This clone was found a few times. The J gene is TRBJ1-1, the V gene TRBV10-3; 7 bases line up with TRBD1. CDR3 length: 13 residues. From germline, CDR1 is ENHRY and CDR2 SYGVKD. Trimming cost V 7 bases and J 1 base; bases outside gene matches: 3. The chain's CDR3 is CAITRGENTEAFF. DNA for the CDR3: TGTGCCATCACCAGGGGGGAGAACACTGAAGCTTTCTTT.

The CDR3 here is CASSQGLGENIQYF. CDR3 DNA: TGTGCCAGCAGCCAGGGACTAGGGGAAAACATTCAGTACTTC. The chain has TRBV14 and TRBJ2-4; 8 nucleotides line up with TRBD2. V shed 3 bases and J 5 bases; nucleotides not matched to a gene: 3. The germline V gene has CDR1 SGHDN and CDR2 FVKESK. The length of the CDR3 is 14 residues.

The chain recombines TRBV3-1 (or the pseudogene TRBV3-2) with TRBJ2-3; no clear D. The V end was cut by 1 base, the J end by 6 bases, with 8 bases between. This CDR3 is built from 13 residues. CDR1 and CDR2 from the germline V gene are LGHDT and YNNKEL (reference sequence). The CDR3 loop is CASSQVTVDTQYF. The CDR3 bases are TGTGCCAGCAGCCAAGTCACAGTGGATACGCAGTATTTT.

This clone was found once. This chain links TRBV2 with TRBJ1-2, with 9 bases that match TRBD1. CDR3 length: 15 amino acids. Per the germline V gene, CDR1 is SNHLY and CDR2 is FYNNEI. V shed 6 bases and J 8 bases; nucleotides not matched to a gene: 13. CDR3 nucleotide sequence: TGTGCCAGCAGAGACTCCGGGACAGGGTTGCGCGGCTACACCTTC. Protein: CASRDSGTGLRGYTF. The full variable domain, rest sourced from reference TRBV2 and TRBJ1-2, is EPEVTQTPSHQVTQMGQEVILRCVPISNHLYFYWYRQILGQKVEFLVSFYNNEISEKSEIFDDQFSVERPDGSNFTLKIRSTKLEDSAMYFCASRDSGTGLRGYTFGSGTRLTVV.

The chain links TRBV20-1 to TRBJ1-3; the D gene is possibly TRBD1 (5 bases). V was shortened by 3 bases and J by 14 bases, with 14 bases between the two germline ends. This CDR3 has 11 amino acids. Per germline, CDR1 DFQATT and CDR2 SNEGSKA (reference sequence). The CDR3 loop is CSARVGLLLYF. In nucleotides, the CDR3 is TGCAGTGCTAGGGTGGGACTCCTCCTATATTTT.

This chain links TRBV7-2 with TRBJ1-5; possible D gene TRBD1, 6 bases. CDR3 size: 16 residues. Looked up from germline, CDR1 is SGHTA and CDR2 is FQGNSA. The V end was cut by 6 bases, the J end by 0 bases, with 15 bases between. This CDR3 is CASSLRPGDSNQPQHF. The CDR3 DNA is TGTGCCAGCAGTTTACGGCCAGGGGATAGCAATCAGCCCCAGCATTTT.

V is TRBV7-2 and J is TRBJ2-1, with 10 positions matching TRBD1. CDR1 SGHTA and CDR2 FQGNSA come from the germline V gene. The CDR3 sequence is 15 residues long. Germline trimming cut 5 bases from V and 2 bases from J; bases unmatched to any gene: 3. This chain's CDR3 is CASSAGTGAYNEQFF. DNA for the CDR3: TGTGCCAGCAGCGCGGGGACAGGGGCCTACAATGAGCAGTTCTTC.

The rearrangement joins TRBV7-6 to TRBJ2-7; 7 positions agree with TRBD1. Trimming took 3 bases from V and 1 from J; bases not matched to a gene: 3. This CDR3 has 14 amino acids. CDR1 SGHVS and CDR2 FNYEAQ come from the germline V gene. The DNA of the CDR3 is TGTGCCAGCAGCTTCCGGGACAGATCCTACGAGCAGTACTTC. Protein sequence: CASSFRDRSYEQYF.

This sequence joins TRBV7-9 and TRBJ2-3; maybe TRBD2 (5 bases). Germline V gives CDR1 SEHNR, CDR2 FQNEAQ (reference sequence). Trimming took 5 bases from V and 4 from J, leaving 13 bases between them. This CDR3 contains 14 residues. The CDR3 DNA sequence: TGTGCCAGCAGCCTTTACGGGGATCCAGATACGCAGTATTTT. It specifies CASSLYGDPDTQYF.

V and J are TRBV3-1 (or the pseudogene TRBV3-2) and TRBJ1-3; 7 bases agree with TRBD1. The J segment lost 2 bases and the V segment lost 1 base, leaving 8 bases of the junction unmatched. The CDR3 is 17 residues long. Germline V gives CDR1 LGHDT, CDR2 YNNKEL (reference sequence). The CDR3 DNA reads TGTGCCAGCAGCCAAGCGTGGACAGGAACTACTGGAAACACCATATATTTT. As protein: CASSQAWTGTTGNTIYF.

This clone was seen just once. CDR3 nucleotides: TGTGCCAGCAGCTCGGAGACAGGGGGCGGATTCACTGAAGCTTTCTTT. Protein: CASSSETGGGFTEAFF. V and J are TRBV13 and TRBJ1-1; TRBD1 aligns across 10 bases. V lost 4 bases, J lost 4 bases, and 9 bases stayed unmatched. Germline V gene lookup returns CDR1 PRHDT and CDR2 FYEKMQ (reference sequence). The CDR3 length is 16 residues.

V is TRBV5-1 and J is TRBJ2-1, with TRBD2 matching 12 bases. The CDR3 is 16 residues long. After removal of 4 bases from V and 10 bases from J, the junction contained 12 bases not matched to a gene. CDR1 and CDR2 from the germline V gene are SGHRS and YFSETQ. DNA for the CDR3: TGCGCCAGCAGCGGTACTAGCGGGGGGCATAAAAAGGAGCAGTTCTTC. Protein: CASSGTSGGHKKEQFF.

The chain combines TRBV5-4 with TRBJ1-4, with D perhaps matching TRBD1 (5 bases). The germline V gene encodes CDR1 SGHNT and CDR2 YYREEE (reference sequence). The CDR3 has 15 residues. Trimming removed 4 bases from V and 7 bases from J, with 17 bases in between. The CDR3, as DNA: TGTGCCAGCAGCCCCGGCGGGGACCTTGGTGAAAAACTGTTTTTT. It translates to CASSPGGDLGEKLFF.

V gene TRBV18 combines with J gene TRBJ2-3; D might be TRBD2 (6 bases). The CDR3 extends over 16 amino acids. Germline CDR1 reads KGHSH; CDR2 reads LQKENI. The V and J ends lost 2 bases and 0 bases respectively, with 12 bases between them. CDR3 sequence (DNA): TGTGCCAGCTCACCAATGTTAGGGACTAGCACAGATACGCAGTATTTT. Its translation: CASSPMLGTSTDTQYF.

V and J are TRBV5-6 and TRBJ2-7; D perhaps matches TRBD1 (7 bases). Germline assignment: CDR1 SGHDT and CDR2 YYEEEE. V lost 5 bases and J 3 bases, leaving 12 bases between the germline ends. The CDR3 has 13 amino acids. In DNA, the CDR3 is TGTGCCAGCAGACGGGGGACAGACTACGAGCAGTACTTC. Translated, it gives CASRRGTDYEQYF. Drawing the rest from reference TRBV5-6 and TRBJ2-7, the complete variable domain is DAGVTQSPTHLIKTRGQQVTLRCSPKSGHDTVSWYQQALGQGPQFIFQYYEEEERQRGNFPDRFSGHQFPNYSSELNVNALLLGDSALYLCASRRGTDYEQYFGPGTRLTVT.

The chain uses TRBV7-2 and TRBJ1-5; D gene ambiguous. CDR1 is SGHTA, CDR2 FQGNSA, per germline. Trimming shortened V by 0 bases and J by 9 bases, and 6 bases separated the two germline ends. This CDR3 comprises 12 residues. The CDR3 spells CASSLALGPQHF. The CDR3 bases are TGTGCCAGCAGCTTAGCGCTAGGGCCCCAGCATTTT.

This clone showed up just once. The rearrangement joins TRBV5-1 to TRBJ2-5, with 9 bases identical to TRBD2. CDR1 and CDR2 (germline): SGHRS, YFSETQ. Trimming at V came to 3 bases and at J to 5 bases, leaving 17 bases not matched to a gene. CDR3 length: 18 residues. The CDR3 here is CASSSRPPSGNYVETQYF. CDR3 coding DNA: TGCGCCAGCAGCTCCCGTCCCCCTAGCGGGAATTATGTGGAGACCCAGTACTTC.

This sequence joins TRBV3-1 (or the pseudogene TRBV3-2) and TRBJ2-1, with 7 bases that match TRBD2. The CDR3 is made up of 16 amino acids. Per the germline V gene, CDR1 is LGHDT and CDR2 is YNNKEL (reference sequence). The junction had 8 bases not matched to a gene; V was cut back by 4 bases and J by 2 bases. The DNA for the CDR3 is TGTGCCAGCAGCCCTCCTAGCGGACCACCCTACAATGAGCAGTTCTTC. This gives the protein CASSPPSGPPYNEQFF.

The chain couples TRBV3-1 (or the pseudogene TRBV3-2) to TRBJ2-1; 11 positions match TRBD2. J lost 14 bases, V lost 0 bases, and 15 bases had no gene match. This CDR3 is 17 amino acids long. Germline assignment: CDR1 LGHDT and CDR2 YNNKEL (reference sequence). In nucleotides, the CDR3 is TGTGCCAGCAGCCAAGAGGCACTAGCGGGAGTTAGTAGTAAGAAGTTCTTC. This gives the protein CASSQEALAGVSSKKFF.

Turning to this clone: A much larger clone sits a single nucleotide away, making a read error possible. The chain recombines TRBV7-8 with TRBJ1-2, with D unclear. Trimming took off 1 base at V and 2 bases at J, with 5 bases between the two ends. This CDR3 comprises 13 residues. Germline CDR1 is SGHVS and CDR2 is FQNEAQ. Written as DNA, the CDR3 is TGTGCCAGCAGCTTAGACGGGAACTATGGCTACACCTTC. Encoded protein: CASSLDGNYGYTF. The full variable domain, completed using reference TRBV7-8 and TRBJ1-2, is GAGVSQSPRYKVAKRGQDVALRCDPISGHVSLFWYQQALGQGPEFLTYFQNEAQLDKSGLPSDRFFAERPEGSVSTLKIQRTQQEDSAVYLCASSLDGNYGYTFGSGTRLTVV.